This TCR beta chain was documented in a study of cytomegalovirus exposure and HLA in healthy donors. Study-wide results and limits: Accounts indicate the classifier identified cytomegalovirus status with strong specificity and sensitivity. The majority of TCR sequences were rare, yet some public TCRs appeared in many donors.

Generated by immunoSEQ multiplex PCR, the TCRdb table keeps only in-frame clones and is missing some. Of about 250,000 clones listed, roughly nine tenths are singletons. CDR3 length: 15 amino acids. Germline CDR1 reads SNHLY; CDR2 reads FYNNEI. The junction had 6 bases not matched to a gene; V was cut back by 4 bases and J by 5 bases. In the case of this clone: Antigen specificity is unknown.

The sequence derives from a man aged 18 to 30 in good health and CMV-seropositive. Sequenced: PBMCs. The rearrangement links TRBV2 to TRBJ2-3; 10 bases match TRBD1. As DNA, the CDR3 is TGTGCCAGCAGTGGACAGGGGGCGTTTGGAGATACGCAGTATTTT. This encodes CASSGQGAFGDTQYF.